Below, 27 T cell receptor beta chains from the same sample are listed, as sequenced in a study of blood T cell repertoires in COVID-19. Libraries were prepared by immunoSEQ multiplex PCR; TCRdb keeps only in-frame clonotypes and omits some of them. The data show 300,000 or so clones, 88% seen once. Sequenced input: peripheral blood. These receptors originate from a woman in her twenties or thirties who had recovered from COVID-19.

CDR3 loop: CASSVTGGSWDGYTF. The CDR3 DNA reads TGTGCCAGCAGCGTCACAGGGGGCAGTTGGGACGGCTACACCTTC. The chain joins TRBV2 to TRBJ1-2, with 9 bases aligning to TRBD1. Per the germline V gene, CDR1 is SNHLY and CDR2 is FYNNEI. J was trimmed by 8 bases and V by 6 bases; bases with no gene match: 13. The CDR3 is 15 residues long.

The genes are TRBV24-1 and TRBJ2-1; TRBD1 matches 8 bases. The germline V gene has CDR1 KGHDR and CDR2 SFDVKD. Unmatched junction bases numbered 10, after V lost 3 bases and J lost 7 bases. CDR3 size: 16 residues. CDR3 residues: CATSDEDRGSWNEQFF. In DNA, the CDR3 is TGTGCCACCAGTGATGAAGACAGGGGAAGTTGGAATGAGCAGTTCTTC.

CDR3 coding DNA: TGTGCCAGCAGTATATTGAACACTGAAGCTTTCTTT. Translated: CASSILNTEAFF. This rearrangement joins TRBV12-3 or TRBV12-4 to TRBJ1-1, with D uncertain. This CDR3 is built from 12 residues. V lost 5 bases to trimming and J lost 0 bases, with 4 bases between them.

This clone was detected only once. Other DNA sequences in this specimen translate into the identical CDR3. CDR3 in amino acids: CAISERQQETQYF. The CDR3 nucleotides read TGTGCCATCAGTGAAAGACAGCAAGAGACCCAGTACTTC. V gene TRBV10-3 combines with J gene TRBJ2-5, with D tentatively TRBD1 (5 bases). This CDR3 contains 13 residues. Per the germline V gene, CDR1 is ENHRY and CDR2 is SYGVKD. Trimming shortened V by 3 bases and J by 2 bases, and 7 bases separated the two germline ends.

The chain recombines TRBV2 with TRBJ1-5, with TRBD1 identical over 7 bases. The CDR3 runs to 15 residues. Germline V CDR1 and CDR2: SNHLY, FYNNEI. The junction had 3 bases not matched to a gene; V was cut back by 3 bases and J by 1 base. CDR3 nucleotides: TGTGCCAGCAGTGAGGAGGGGGCGAGCAATCAGCCCCAGCATTTT. Translation gives CASSEEGASNQPQHF.

This clone has more than one count but fewer than ten. V and J are TRBV28 and TRBJ2-7, with D possibly matching TRBD1 (6 bases). Germline-derived CDR1 and CDR2 are MDHEN and SYDVKM. The CDR3 sequence is 14 residues long. The germline V and J ends were trimmed by 6 bases and 0 bases, with 12 bases remaining between them. CDR3 in DNA: TGTGCCAGCAGGAACGTAGGGGGCTCCTACGAGCAGTACTTC. It encodes CASRNVGGSYEQYF.

V gene TRBV6-1 combines with J gene TRBJ2-6; 7 bases align to TRBD1. CDR1 MNHNS and CDR2 SASEGT come from the germline V gene. The V and J ends lost 2 bases and 4 bases, in that order; junction bases with no gene match: 5. The CDR3 loop spans 16 amino acids. The CDR3 region is CASSEFGTAGANVLTF. DNA for the CDR3: TGTGCCAGCAGTGAATTCGGGACAGCCGGGGCCAACGTCCTGACTTTC.

This clone was counted between two and nine times. The chain couples TRBV2 to TRBJ1-1; no definite D call. Trimming took 3 bases from V and 1 from J, leaving 6 bases between them. The CDR3 is 13 residues long. Germline V CDR1 and CDR2: SNHLY, FYNNEI. This CDR3 reads CASSDEGNTEAFF. CDR3 sequence (DNA): TGTGCCAGCAGTGATGAGGGGAACACTGAAGCTTTCTTT.

The chain has TRBV21-1 and TRBJ1-5; the table's D call, TRBD1, has no DNA check behind it. TRBV21-1 is recorded as a pseudogene. CDR3 length equals 16 residues. This CDR3 is CASSVRDRFSNQPQHF. Here the CDR3 DNA reads TGTGCCAGCAGCGTAAGGGACAGGTTTAGCAATCAGCCCCAGCATTTT.

This rearrangement joins TRBV30 to TRBJ2-7; TRBD2 matches 8 bases. Trimming cost V 3 bases and J 0 bases; bases outside gene matches: 10. The V gene's germline CDR1 is GTSNPN and CDR2 SVGIG (reference sequence). The CDR3 consists of 16 residues. The CDR3: CAWRAAYSGGSYEQYF. The DNA of the CDR3 is TGTGCCTGGAGGGCGGCCTACAGCGGGGGCTCCTACGAGCAGTACTTC.

V is TRBV4-1 and J is TRBJ1-4; D gene uncertain. The CDR3 is 15 residues long. CDR1 and CDR2 (germline): MGHRA, YSYEKL. With 4 bases removed from V and 0 bases from J, the gap between germline ends came to 9 bases. This chain's CDR3 is CASSPAQTTNEKLFF. The CDR3, as DNA: TGCGCCAGCAGCCCCGCACAAACAACTAATGAAAAACTGTTTTTT.

CDR3 amino acids: CASSLFTSADTQYF. The CDR3 region has the DNA TGTGCCAGCAGCTTATTCACGTCAGCAGATACGCAGTATTTT. J is TRBJ2-3 and V is TRBV7-2; D is uncertain. V gave up 2 bases and J gave up 4 bases, with 10 bases separating them. This CDR3 region has 14 residues. Germline V gene data show CDR1 as SGHTA and CDR2 as FQGNSA.

The chain links TRBV4-3 to TRBJ2-3; TRBD2 aligns across 8 bases. Looked up from germline, CDR1 is LGHNA and CDR2 is YSLEER. This CDR3 spans 17 amino acids. With 0 bases clipped from V and 3 bases from J, the junction kept 8 bases outside the gene matches. The CDR3 DNA is TGCGCCAGCAGCCAAGATAGGAGCGGGGGACTTACAGATACGCAGTATTTT. Its protein is CASSQDRSGGLTDTQYF.

The rearrangement joins TRBV6-6 to TRBJ1-5, with D uncertain. The V end lost 4 bases, the J end lost 5 bases, and 12 bases lay between the germline ends. Per germline, CDR1 MNHNY and CDR2 SVGAGI (reference sequence). There are 14 residues in the CDR3. CDR3 protein: CASSSSWAYQPQHF. The DNA for the CDR3 is TGTGCCAGCAGTTCCTCCTGGGCCTATCAGCCCCAGCATTTT.

V gene TRBV5-4 combines with J gene TRBJ2-5, with 8 positions matching TRBD1. Trimming took 4 bases from V and 2 from J; bases not matched to a gene: 7. From germline, CDR1 is SGHNT and CDR2 YYREEE (reference sequence). This CDR3 has 15 amino acids. The CDR3 DNA sequence: TGTGCCAGCAGCCATACAGGGGGAAGACAAGAGACCCAGTACTTC. Protein product: CASSHTGGRQETQYF.

This clone occurred a few times. The chain uses TRBV24-1 and TRBJ1-1; 8 bases match TRBD1. The CDR3 spans 15 residues. Unmatched junction bases numbered 6, after V lost 5 bases and J lost 2 bases. Germline assignment: CDR1 KGHDR and CDR2 SFDVKD. The CDR3 sequence: CATSASGGLNTEAFF. CDR3 bases: TGTGCCACCAGTGCCTCAGGGGGCTTAAACACTGAAGCTTTCTTT.

CDR3 sequence (DNA): TGTGCCAGCAGCTGGGCTGTAGGGGGCGGTGGCTACACCTTC. This encodes CASSWAVGGGGYTF. V usage is TRBV5-8 and J usage is TRBJ1-2, with 7 bases that match TRBD1. The J segment lost 7 bases and the V segment lost 3 bases, leaving 9 bases of the junction unmatched. The CDR3 runs 14 residues. Germline V gene lookup returns CDR1 SGHTS and CDR2 YDEGEE.

In its sample, this clone was seen a few times. This sequence joins TRBV6-5 and TRBJ2-3, with a possible D match to TRBD1 (5 bases). This CDR3 comprises 14 residues. Germline CDR1 reads MNHEY; CDR2 reads SVGAGI. The V gene lost 7 bases and the J gene lost 3 bases, with 14 bases spanning the gap. CDR3 coding DNA: TGTGCCAGCACCTGGCAGGGTAGGACAGATACGCAGTATTTT. Translated: CASTWQGRTDTQYF.

This sequence joins TRBV24-1 and TRBJ2-5, with 8 bases lining up with TRBD1. Trimming removed 4 bases from V and 2 bases from J; junction bases left unmatched: 5. The CDR3 spans 15 residues. Germline V gene lookup returns CDR1 KGHDR and CDR2 SFDVKD. The chain's CDR3 is CATSEYRGFQETQYF. CDR3 DNA sequence: TGTGCCACCAGTGAATACAGGGGGTTTCAAGAGACCCAGTACTTC.

This clone was found once. Within the sample, other DNA sequences also encode this same CDR3. The V gene is TRBV5-1, the J gene TRBJ1-3; D gene uncertain. Germline CDR1 and CDR2: SGHRS and YFSETQ. CDR3 length equals 14 residues. Deletions cut 0 bases from V and 3 bases from J, with 7 bases between. CDR3 DNA: TGCGCCAGCAGCTTGGCCGGGTATGGAAACACCATATATTTT. Translation gives CASSLAGYGNTIYF.

The rearrangement links TRBV4-2 to TRBJ1-1, with D unclear. This CDR3 has 15 amino acids. Between the trimmed V and J ends, which lost 1 base and 0 bases, there was a span of 9 bases. The germline V gene encodes CDR1 LGHNA and CDR2 YNFKEQ. The CDR3 loop reads CASSQVTGMNTEAFF. The CDR3 DNA is TGTGCCAGCAGCCAAGTGACGGGGATGAACACTGAAGCTTTCTTT.

The rearrangement links TRBV12-3 or TRBV12-4 to TRBJ2-3; D gene ambiguous. Trimming left V 5 bases short and J 3 bases short, with 6 bases between. This CDR3 region has 12 residues. CDR3 region: CASSLQTDTQYF. The CDR3 DNA follows: TGTGCCAGCAGTCTACAGACAGATACGCAGTATTTT.

The rearrangement links TRBV4-3 to TRBJ2-1; 8 bases are shared with TRBD2. This CDR3 region has 15 residues. Germline V CDR1 and CDR2: LGHNA, YSLEER. After removal of 4 bases from V and 0 bases from J, the junction contained 2 bases not matched to a gene. As DNA, the CDR3 is TGCGCCAGCAGCCCGGGGGGGCCCTCCTACAATGAGCAGTTCTTC. This gives the protein CASSPGGPSYNEQFF.

The V gene is TRBV6-5, the J gene TRBJ1-2; no definite D call. V lost 5 bases and J lost 7, with 17 bases in between. This CDR3 comprises 14 residues. Germline V gene lookup returns CDR1 MNHEY and CDR2 SVGAGI. CDR3 region: CASSPPDPGGGYTF. CDR3 bases: TGTGCCAGCAGTCCCCCGGATCCCGGCGGTGGCTACACCTTC.

V is TRBV7-3 and J is TRBJ1-1, with TRBD1 identical over 7 bases. Germline CDR1 reads SGHTA; CDR2 reads FQGTGA. V gave up 5 bases and J gave up 5 bases; unmatched junction bases: 8. CDR3 length: 14 residues. The CDR3 DNA reads as TGTGCCAGCAGCCCGCAGGGGGGTTGGACTGAAGCTTTCTTT. Translating gives CASSPQGGWTEAFF.

The genes are TRBV6-1 and TRBJ1-5; D not certain. The CDR3 has 15 amino acids. Germline CDR1 reads MNHNS; CDR2 reads SASEGT. V was cut by 0 bases and J by 0 bases, with 6 bases left in between. CDR3 protein: CASSEAPYSNQPQHF. For the CDR3, the DNA is TGTGCCAGCAGTGAAGCTCCCTATAGCAATCAGCCCCAGCATTTT.

The chain carries TRBV5-5 and TRBJ1-1, with D unresolved. The CDR3 runs 13 residues. V was pared by 4 bases and J by 0 bases, with 7 bases between. Germline-derived CDR1 and CDR2 are SGHKS and YYEKEE (reference sequence). CDR3 nucleotide sequence: TGTGCCAGCAGCCCGACTCTGAACACTGAAGCTTTCTTT. This codes for CASSPTLNTEAFF.